A selection of T cell receptor beta chains follows, all from one sample in a study of regulatory T cells in long-lasting Graves disease. TCRdb redid the calling of the multiplex PCR reads with MiXCR, one entry per CDR3 protein. This sample has a few hundred thousand distinct CDR3 sequences; less than 25% occur once, and the top ten carry about 27%. The specimen was peripheral blood mononuclear cells (PBMCs), collected when the disease was refractory, from a patient treated with antithyroid drugs. Receptors were obtained from a female donor with Graves disease. Both conserved end residues are part of each CDR3. Each record gives: D gene, clone size, V gene, J gene, CDR3 protein, CDR3 DNA. D genes are given only for firm matches. Not every row has a clone size; where given, it reads once, few, many or a size class.

>.|.|TRBV19|TRBJ2-1
CASTRRSSYNEQFF
TGTGCCAGTACGCGGAGAAGCTCCTACAATGAGCAGTTCTTC
>TRBD1|few|TRBV19|TRBJ1-2
CATRRTGTGDYGYTF
TGTGCCACCCGAAGAACCGGGACAGGTGACTATGGCTACACCTTC
>.|few|TRBV29-1|TRBJ2-7
CSVEAKGYEQYF
TGCAGCGTTGAAGCTAAGGGGTACGAGCAGTACTTC
>TRBD2|.|TRBV29-1|TRBJ2-5
CSALASGRAQTQYF
TGCAGCGCGCTGGCTAGCGGGAGGGCGCAGACCCAGTACTTC
>.|many|TRBV29-1|TRBJ2-5
CSVGLLGETQYF
TGCAGCGTCGGGCTCCTAGGCGAGACCCAGTACTTC
>TRBD1|.|TRBV11-1|TRBJ2-7
CASSRQGRGEQYF
TGTGCCAGCAGCCGACAGGGTAGGGGCGAGCAGTACTTC
>.|few|TRBV28|TRBJ2-2
CASSGGTSGELFF
TGTGCCAGCAGCGGAGGGACATCCGGGGAGCTGTTTTTT
>.|many|TRBV28|TRBJ2-5
CASSPLRGVSRETQYF
TGTGCCAGCAGCCCCTTACGGGGAGTCAGCAGAGAGACCCAGTACTTC
>TRBD1|few|TRBV19|TRBJ2-7
CASRPDRGTYEQYF
TGTGCCAGTAGACCGGACAGGGGGACCTACGAGCAGTACTTC
>.|few|TRBV6-5|TRBJ1-6
CASSYSTGRINSPLHF
TGTGCCAGCAGTTATTCTACGGGACGGATTAATTCACCCCTCCACTTT
>TRBD2|many|TRBV7-3|TRBJ2-7
CASSALAGGSNEQYF
TGTGCCAGCAGCGCACTAGCGGGAGGGAGCAACGAGCAGTACTTC
>TRBD2|.|TRBV30|TRBJ2-7
CAWSGVAGQNEQYF
TGTGCCTGGAGTGGGGTAGCGGGACAAAACGAGCAGTACTTC